Shown below are 32 T cell receptor beta chains from a single sample sequenced in a study of Graves' ophthalmopathy and Graves' hyperthyroidism. The TCR beta CDR3 regions underwent amplification from RNA transcripts. HTBI primers served in a first-round RT-PCR, which a second-round multiplex PCR followed. A single record per CDR3 protein comes from TCRdb applying MiXCR to the multiplex PCR reads. The table includes 500,000 to 600,000 distinct CDR3 sequences, roughly 39% detected once. The specimen was peripheral blood or thyroid tissue (not recorded which). These TCRs come from an adult man with Graves' hyperthyroidism.

This rearrangement joins TRBV5-1 to TRBJ1-1; 8 nucleotides agree with TRBD1. J lost 0 bases, V lost 3 bases, and 4 bases had no gene match. Germline assignment: CDR1 SGHRS and CDR2 YFSETQ. The CDR3 has 15 residues. CDR3: CASSSTGALNTEAFF. CDR3 DNA sequence: TGCGCCAGCAGCTCGACAGGGGCTTTGAACACTGAAGCTTTCTTT. Based on the CDR3 plus reference TRBV5-1 and TRBJ1-1, the full variable domain is KAGVTQTPRYLIKTRGQQVTLSCSPISGHRSVSWYQQTPGQGLQFLFEYFSETQRNKGNFPGRFSGRQFSNSRSEMNVSTLELGDSALYLCASSSTGALNTEAFFGQGTRLTVV.

About this clonotype itself: Since no conserved phenylalanine or tryptophan closes the CDR3, a read error is the likely cause. The limits of the CDR3 on the DNA are not certain, so only TCRdb's listed CDR3 is given. The chain links TRBV25-1 to TRBJ2-7; TRBD1 is the table's D call and was not checked against the DNA. The CDR3 totals 13 residues, both ends included. The germline gives CDR1 MGHDK, CDR2 SYGVNS. The CDR3 region is CAAQGRVAYEQYL.

Turning to this clonotype: A much larger clone differs from this one at a single base, so this may be a read error. The chain combines TRBV7-2 with TRBJ2-6; D ambiguous. Deletions cut 2 bases from V and 3 bases from J, with 2 bases between. The CDR3 consists of 13 residues. CDR1 and CDR2 (germline): SGHTA, FQGNSA. The CDR3 coding sequence is TGTGCCAGCAGCTTACATGGGGCCAACGTCCTGACTTTC. It yields the protein CASSLHGANVLTF.

This clonotype was detected ten times or more. This chain joins TRBV7-2 and TRBJ2-5; D is possibly TRBD1 or TRBD2 (6 bases each). The germline gives CDR1 SGHTA, CDR2 FQGNSA. The CDR3 spans 13 residues. Between the trimmed V and J ends, which lost 4 bases and 4 bases, there was a span of 10 bases. CDR3 sequence: CASSWGAVETQYF. CDR3 bases: TGTGCCAGCAGCTGGGGGGCGGTAGAGACCCAGTACTTC.

A word on this clonotype: A much bigger clone sits one base away, suggesting this may be a read error. The V call is TRBV2, the J call TRBJ2-5; the D gene is possibly TRBD1 (6 bases). The germline V gene has CDR1 SNHLY and CDR2 FYNNEI. The CDR3 has 16 residues. CDR3 sequence (DNA): TGTGCCAGCAGGGGACCTTGGACAGCCTACCAAGAGGCCCAGTACTTC. It yields the protein CASRGPWTAYQEAQYF.

The gene calls are TRBV2 and TRBJ2-3; TRBD1 is a possible D gene (5 bases). CDR3 length equals 13 residues. V lost 7 bases and J 2 bases, leaving 10 bases between the germline ends. The V gene's germline CDR1 is SNHLY and CDR2 FYNNEI. The CDR3 is CASTDIPTDTQYF. Written as DNA, the CDR3 is TGTGCCAGCACGGACATCCCCACAGATACGCAGTATTTT.

This clonotype was counted ten times or more. The chain links TRBV9 to TRBJ1-6; D is unclear. Germline lookup yields CDR1 SGDLS and CDR2 YYNGEE. CDR3 length: 14 amino acids. Trimming stripped 0 bases from V and 7 bases from J, with 8 bases between. The CDR3 protein is CASSVAVVNSPLHF. The CDR3 nucleotides are TGTGCCAGCAGCGTAGCTGTCGTCAATTCACCCCTCCACTTT. The complete variable domain, with remaining parts taken from reference TRBV9 and TRBJ1-6, reads DSGVTQTPKHLITATGQRVTLRCSPRSGDLSVYWYQQSLDQGLQFLIQYYNGEERAKGNILERFSAQQFPDLHSELNLSSLELGDSALYFCASSVAVVNSPLHFGNGTRLTVT.

The chain carries TRBV5-4 and TRBJ2-5; the match to TRBD1 covers 7 bases. Losses at the gene ends were 2 bases for V and 9 bases for J; bases not matched to a gene: 10. The CDR3 extends over 14 amino acids. Germline CDR1 reads SGHNT; CDR2 reads YYREEE (reference sequence). The chain's CDR3 is CASSLVQGVQPQYF. The CDR3 DNA reads as TGTGCCAGCAGCTTAGTCCAGGGGGTTCAGCCCCAGTACTTC. The full variable domain, in which reference TRBV5-4 and TRBJ2-5 provide the parts outside the CDR3, is ETGVTQSPTHLIKTRGQQVTLRCSSQSGHNTVSWYQQALGQGPQFIFQYYREEENGRGNFPPRFSGLQFPNYSSELNVNALELDDSALYLCASSLVQGVQPQYFGPGTRLLVL.

The J gene is TRBJ2-5, the V gene TRBV7-8; the match to TRBD1 covers 8 bases. The J call could be wrong; TRBJ2-4 is a better fit for the DNA end. This CDR3 has 18 amino acids. Germline V gene sequence: CDR1 SGHVS, CDR2 FQNEAQ. This CDR3 is CASSLGIGQGKVKNIQYF. The CDR3 nucleotides are TGTGCCAGCAGCTTAGGGATAGGACAGGGCAAGGTAAAAAACATTCAGTACTTC.

This clonotype was detected many times. The rearrangement joins TRBV4-2 to TRBJ1-2, with D uncertain. The CDR3 sequence is 16 residues long. Germline assignment: CDR1 LGHNA and CDR2 YNFKEQ. With 0 bases removed from V and 4 bases from J, the gap between germline ends came to 15 bases. DNA of the CDR3: TGTGCCAGCAGCCAAGAAGAGATTGAGGCGAGCTATGGCTACACCTTC. This codes for CASSQEEIEASYGYTF.

This clonotype has more than one count but fewer than ten. The chain recombines TRBV3-1 with TRBJ1-6; D might be TRBD1 (6 bases). The CDR3 length is 17 residues. The V end was cut by 1 base, the J end by 7 bases, with 17 bases between. Looked up from germline, CDR1 is LGHDT and CDR2 is YNNKEL (reference sequence). The CDR3 region is CASSQALDSQTNSPLHF. In DNA form, the CDR3 reads TGTGCCAGCAGCCAAGCCCTGGACAGTCAAACCAATTCACCCCTCCACTTT.

This clonotype showed up many times. CDR3 in DNA: TGTGCCAGCAGTTCGGGACAGCGGATAACCTACGAGCAGTACTTC. It is translated as CASSSGQRITYEQYF. V gene TRBV27 combines with J gene TRBJ2-7; 7 bases match TRBD1. CDR1 MNHEY and CDR2 SMNVEV come from the germline V gene (reference sequence). J was trimmed by 2 bases and V by 4 bases; bases with no gene match: 8. The CDR3 consists of 15 residues.

V gene TRBV19 combines with J gene TRBJ1-4; the match to TRBD1 covers 7 bases. This CDR3 is 17 amino acids long. The V and J ends lost 7 bases and 8 bases, in that order; junction bases with no gene match: 19. Germline CDR1 reads LNHDA; CDR2 reads SQIVND (reference sequence). The CDR3 DNA follows: TGTGCCAGTACCCTTTCCGGGACAGCGGCCTTGGGAGAAAAACTGTTTTTT. This sequence encodes CASTLSGTAALGEKLFF.

This clonotype has only a few counts. This sequence joins TRBV12-5 and TRBJ1-4; D call uncertain. The germline V and J ends were trimmed by 8 bases and 3 bases, with 10 bases remaining between them. Per germline, CDR1 LGHNT and CDR2 FRNRAP. The CDR3 is made up of 13 amino acids. CDR3 coding DNA: TGTGCTAGTAACGCCTTGGCTAATGAAAAACTGTTTTTT. This sequence encodes CASNALANEKLFF.

The chain is built from TRBV5-1 and TRBJ1-2; TRBD2 agrees at 7 bases. The tail of the sequence fits TRBJ2-1 better, so the J call may be wrong. Germline lookup yields CDR1 SGHRS and CDR2 YFSETQ. This CDR3 is 13 amino acids long. The CDR3 sequence is CASSLVSAGEQFF. CDR3 in DNA: TGCGCCAGCAGCTTGGTCTCAGCGGGAGAGCAGTTCTTC.

Ten or more counts support this clonotype. The chain links TRBV7-9 to TRBJ1-1, with a possible D match to TRBD1 (5 bases). Trimming stripped 5 bases from V and 1 base from J, with 14 bases between. CDR1 SEHNR and CDR2 FQNEAQ come from the germline V gene (reference sequence). This CDR3 has 15 residues. CDR3 residues: CASSAPGTANTEAFF. The CDR3 DNA is TGTGCCAGCAGCGCCCCCGGGACCGCGAACACTGAAGCTTTCTTT.

This clonotype was observed at least ten times. The rearrangement joins TRBV19 to TRBJ2-6; 7 bases agree with TRBD1. The trim removed 10 bases at V and 0 bases at J, leaving 6 bases unmatched. Germline CDR1 reads LNHDA; CDR2 reads SQIVND (reference sequence). CDR3 length equals 15 residues. CDR3 DNA: TGTGCCACCCGGGACAGAATCTCTGGGGCCAACGTCCTGACTTTC. This sequence encodes CATRDRISGANVLTF.

On this clonotype: Relative to the germline gene, one junction end is altered; a read error may explain this. The chain links TRBV7-9 to TRBJ1-4, with 7 bases matching TRBD1. Per germline, CDR1 SEHNR and CDR2 FQNEAQ (reference sequence). The CDR3 is 18 amino acids. The CDR3 bases are TGTGCCAGCAGCTTGGTAGTCATGGCCGGGACAGCGAATGGAAAACTGTTTTTT. Its protein is CASSLVVMAGTANGKLFF.

The rearrangement links TRBV2 to TRBJ2-7; 12 bases match TRBD2. TRBJ2-1 explains the end of the DNA better; the J call may be wrong. Germline loops: CDR1 SNHLY, CDR2 FYNNEI. The CDR3 length is 16 residues. The CDR3 sequence: CASRSPLAGGANEQFF. The DNA for the CDR3 is TGTGCCAGCAGATCACCGCTAGCGGGGGGGGCCAATGAGCAGTTCTTC.

This clonotype was seen a few times. The rearrangement joins TRBV7-3 to TRBJ2-3; 9 positions agree with TRBD2. J lost 4 bases, V lost 1 base, and 6 bases had no gene match. Germline values: CDR1 SGHTA, CDR2 FQGTGA. The length of the CDR3 is 16 residues. Here the CDR3 reads CASSLSPSGVADTQYF. CDR3 DNA sequence: TGTGCCAGCAGCTTAAGCCCTAGCGGGGTGGCAGATACGCAGTATTTT. Full variable domain (outside the CDR3, taken from reference TRBV7-3 and TRBJ2-3): GAGVSQTPSNKVTEKGKYVELRCDPISGHTALYWYRQSLGQGPEFLIYFQGTGAADDSGLPNDRFFAVRPEGSVSTLKIQRTERGDSAVYLCASSLSPSGVADTQYFGPGTRLTVL.

To note about this clonotype: This clone may be a read error of a much larger clone one base away. The chain uses TRBV29-1 and TRBJ2-2, with D possibly being TRBD2 (5 bases). The CDR3 totals 11 residues. The ends were cut back, 8 bases at V and 6 bases at J, with 10 bases in the middle. Germline V CDR1 and CDR2: SQVTM, ANQGSEA. The CDR3 protein is CSFGDSGELFF. CDR3 nucleotides: TGCAGCTTCGGGGATTCCGGGGAGCTGTTTTTT.

The chain combines TRBV11-2 with TRBJ2-5; TRBD2 aligns across 8 bases. Per germline, CDR1 SGHAT and CDR2 FQNNGV. The CDR3 contains 17 residues. V lost 0 bases, J lost 2 bases, and 8 bases stayed unmatched. In nucleotides, the CDR3 is TGTGCCAGCAGCTTAGATCCATGGACTAGCAGACAAGAGACCCAGTACTTC. It codes for CASSLDPWTSRQETQYF.

This clonotype was picked up many times. The gene calls are TRBV12-3 or TRBV12-4 and TRBJ1-5; 10 nucleotides align to TRBD1. V shed 5 bases, J shed 5 bases, and the junction held 9 bases outside the gene matches. This CDR3 region has 16 residues. CDR3 DNA sequence: TGTGCCAGCAGTCCTTACTCCGGGACAGGGGATCAGCCCCAGCATTTT. This encodes CASSPYSGTGDQPQHF.

The rearrangement uses TRBV25-1 and TRBJ2-5; tentative D call: TRBD1 (6 bases). Trimming removed 2 bases at V and 4 bases at J, with 11 bases between. The CDR3 contains 14 residues. In germline, CDR1 is MGHDK, CDR2 SYGVNS. The CDR3 DNA follows: TGTGCCAGCAGTGAAGTGATAGGGGGAGAGACCCAGTACTTC. Translating gives CASSEVIGGETQYF.

This clonotype was observed a few times. The J gene is TRBJ1-1, the V gene TRBV2; no firm D call. Trimming left V 4 bases short and J 4 bases short, with 19 bases between. CDR3 length: 16 amino acids. Looked up from germline, CDR1 is SNHLY and CDR2 is FYNNEI. The CDR3, as DNA: TGTGCCAGCAGTGTGGCACTTCTGTACTCTGGCACTGAAGCTTTCTTT. This translates into CASSVALLYSGTEAFF.

This rearrangement joins TRBV28 to TRBJ2-5, with 16 bases matching TRBD2. This CDR3 has 16 amino acids. V shed 6 bases, J shed 5 bases, and the junction held 6 bases outside the gene matches. CDR1 is MDHEN and CDR2 is SYDVKM in the germline V gene. CDR3 region: CASSSGLAGGPETQYF. The DNA of the CDR3 is TGTGCCAGCAGCTCGGGACTAGCGGGGGGGCCTGAGACCCAGTACTTC. Based on the CDR3 plus reference TRBV28 and TRBJ2-5, the full variable domain is DVKVTQSSRYLVKRTGEKVFLECVQDMDHENMFWYRQDPGLGLRLIYFSYDVKMKEKGDIPEGYSVSREKKERFSLILESASTNQTSMYLCASSSGLAGGPETQYFGPGTRLLVL.

This clonotype was recorded many times. The V gene is TRBV7-9, the J gene TRBJ2-7; 9 nucleotides line up with TRBD1. The CDR3 is made up of 15 amino acids. Trimming at V came to 5 bases and at J to 5 bases, leaving 10 bases not matched to a gene. CDR1 and CDR2 from the germline V gene are SEHNR and FQNEAQ (reference sequence). In DNA form, the CDR3 reads TGTGCCAGCAGCGTCTCGGGACAGGGCTTACACGAGCAGTACTTC. Protein sequence: CASSVSGQGLHEQYF.

This clonotype was counted many times. V and J are TRBV10-2 and TRBJ1-1, with 9 bases fitting TRBD1. Germline lookup yields CDR1 WSHSY and CDR2 SAAADI. The CDR3 spans 13 residues. V lost 3 bases, J lost 7 bases, and 3 bases stayed unmatched. This CDR3 is CASSDWTGDEAFF. The CDR3 region has the DNA TGCGCCAGCAGTGATTGGACAGGGGATGAAGCTTTCTTT.

The chain combines TRBV7-8 with TRBJ1-1; TRBD1 matches 10 bases. The CDR3 length is 16 residues. Per germline, CDR1 SGHVS and CDR2 FQNEAQ. After removal of 1 base from V and 6 bases from J, the junction contained 8 bases not matched to a gene. CDR3 in DNA: TGTGCCAGCAGCTTAGGGTTGGGGACAGGGGCCTCTGAAGCTTTCTTT. It yields the protein CASSLGLGTGASEAFF.

The V and J genes are TRBV27 and TRBJ2-7; 8 bases fit TRBD2. The junction had 7 bases not matched to a gene; V was cut back by 5 bases and J by 4 bases. The CDR3 runs 14 residues. Germline V gene lookup returns CDR1 MNHEY and CDR2 SMNVEV (reference sequence). As DNA, the CDR3 is TGTGCCAGCAGTCTAAGCGGGAGTCAATACGAGCAGTACTTC. Amino acids: CASSLSGSQYEQYF.

Many counts were recorded for this clonotype. For the CDR3, the DNA is TGCAGTGCTTACGGGGTAGGGACGGGCTACGAGCAGTACTTC. It codes for CSAYGVGTGYEQYF. The chain has TRBV20-1 and TRBJ2-7, with D perhaps matching TRBD1 or TRBD2 (5 bases each). The V gene's germline CDR1 is DFQATT and CDR2 SNEGSKA (reference sequence). The CDR3 has 14 amino acids. Trimming pared 5 bases from V and 3 bases from J, leaving 17 bases between.

This clonotype has a single count. V usage is TRBV7-2 and J usage is TRBJ2-2; TRBD2 aligns across 7 bases. The CDR3 runs 13 residues. Germline V gene data show CDR1 as SGHTA and CDR2 as FQGNSA. Germline trimming cut 5 bases from V and 7 bases from J; bases unmatched to any gene: 4. CDR3 sequence: CASSPWTSGELFF. CDR3 nucleotide sequence: TGTGCCAGCAGCCCCTGGACTAGCGGGGAGCTGTTTTTT.